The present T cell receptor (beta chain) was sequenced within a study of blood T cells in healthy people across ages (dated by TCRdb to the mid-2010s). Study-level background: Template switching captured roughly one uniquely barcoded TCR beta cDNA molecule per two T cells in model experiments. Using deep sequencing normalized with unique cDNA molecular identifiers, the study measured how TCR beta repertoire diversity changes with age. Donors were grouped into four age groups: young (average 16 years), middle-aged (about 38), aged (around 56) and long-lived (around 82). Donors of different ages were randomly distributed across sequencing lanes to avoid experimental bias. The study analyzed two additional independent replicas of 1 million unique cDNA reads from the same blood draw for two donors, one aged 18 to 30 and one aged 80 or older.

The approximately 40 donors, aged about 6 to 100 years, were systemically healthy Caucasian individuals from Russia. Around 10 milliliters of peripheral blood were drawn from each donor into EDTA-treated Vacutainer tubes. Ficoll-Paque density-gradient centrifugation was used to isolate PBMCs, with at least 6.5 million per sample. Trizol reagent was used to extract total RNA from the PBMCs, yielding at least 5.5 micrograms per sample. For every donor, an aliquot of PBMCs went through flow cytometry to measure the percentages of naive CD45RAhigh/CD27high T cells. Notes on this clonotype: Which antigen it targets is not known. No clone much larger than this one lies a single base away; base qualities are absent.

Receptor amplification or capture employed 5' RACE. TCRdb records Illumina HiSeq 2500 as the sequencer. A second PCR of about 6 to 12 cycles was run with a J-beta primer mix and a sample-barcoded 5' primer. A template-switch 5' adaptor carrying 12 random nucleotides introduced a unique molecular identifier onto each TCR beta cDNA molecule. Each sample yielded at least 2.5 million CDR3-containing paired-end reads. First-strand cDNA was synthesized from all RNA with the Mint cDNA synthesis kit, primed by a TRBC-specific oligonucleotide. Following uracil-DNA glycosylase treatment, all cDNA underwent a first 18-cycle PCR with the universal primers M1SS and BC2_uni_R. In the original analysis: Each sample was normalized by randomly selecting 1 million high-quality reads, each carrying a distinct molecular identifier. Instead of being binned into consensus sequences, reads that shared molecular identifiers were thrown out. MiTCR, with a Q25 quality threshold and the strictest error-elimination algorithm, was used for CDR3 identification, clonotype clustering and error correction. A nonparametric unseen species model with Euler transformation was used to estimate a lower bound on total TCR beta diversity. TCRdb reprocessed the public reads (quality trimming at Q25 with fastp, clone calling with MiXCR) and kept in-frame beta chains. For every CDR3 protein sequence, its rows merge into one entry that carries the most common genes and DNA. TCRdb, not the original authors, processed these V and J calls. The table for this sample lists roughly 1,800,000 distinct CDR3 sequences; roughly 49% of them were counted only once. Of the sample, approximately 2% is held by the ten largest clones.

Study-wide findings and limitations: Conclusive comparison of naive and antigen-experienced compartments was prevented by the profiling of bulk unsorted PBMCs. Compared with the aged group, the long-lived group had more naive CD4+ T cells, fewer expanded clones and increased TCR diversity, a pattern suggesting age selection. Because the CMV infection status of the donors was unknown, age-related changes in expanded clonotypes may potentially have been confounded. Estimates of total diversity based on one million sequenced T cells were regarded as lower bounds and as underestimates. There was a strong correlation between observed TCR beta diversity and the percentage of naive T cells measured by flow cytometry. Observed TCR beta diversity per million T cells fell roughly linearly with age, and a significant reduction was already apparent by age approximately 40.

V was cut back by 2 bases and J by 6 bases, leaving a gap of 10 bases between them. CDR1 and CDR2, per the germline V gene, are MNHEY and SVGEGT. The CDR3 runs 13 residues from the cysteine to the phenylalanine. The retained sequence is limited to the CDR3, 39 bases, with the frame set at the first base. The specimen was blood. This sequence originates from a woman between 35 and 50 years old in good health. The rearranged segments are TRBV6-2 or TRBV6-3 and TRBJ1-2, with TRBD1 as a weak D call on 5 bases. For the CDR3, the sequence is CASSYAGTDGYTF. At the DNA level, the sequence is TGTGCCAGCAGTTACGCCGGGACGGATGGCTACACCTTC.